This T cell receptor beta chain was sequenced for a study of neurological immune-mediated disorders. From the 5' RACE reads, TCRdb called clonotypes with MiXCR, one entry per CDR3 protein. The sample consists of approximately 38,000 distinct CDR3 sequences, 2% to 3% of them appearing once. CDR1 DFQATT and CDR2 SNEGSKA come from the germline V gene (reference sequence). V trimming: 3 bases; J trimming: 4 bases; junction bases outside the gene matches: 8. The CDR3 is 16 amino acids. This clonotype was found many times. The unsorted libraries were generated from a total of 2 million PBMCs, which had been stored in RNAlater at -80 C.

This chain joins TRBV20-1 and TRBJ2-1; 11 nucleotides line up with TRBD2. The material sequenced was PBMCs. This sequence was found in a man aged 50 to 60 with multiple sclerosis. The CDR3 loop reads CSASVVAGGDYNEQFF. The CDR3 DNA reads TGCAGTGCTAGCGTTGTAGCGGGGGGGGATTACAATGAGCAGTTCTTC.